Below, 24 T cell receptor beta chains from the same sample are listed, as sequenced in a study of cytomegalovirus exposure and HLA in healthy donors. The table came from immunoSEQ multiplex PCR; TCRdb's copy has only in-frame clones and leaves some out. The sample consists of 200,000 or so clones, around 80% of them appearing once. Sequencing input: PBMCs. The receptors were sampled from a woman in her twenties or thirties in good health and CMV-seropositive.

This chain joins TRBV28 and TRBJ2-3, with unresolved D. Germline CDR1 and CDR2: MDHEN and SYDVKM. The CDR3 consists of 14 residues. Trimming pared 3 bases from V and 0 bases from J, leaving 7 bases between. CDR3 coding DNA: TGTGCCAGCAGTTTTGGCGGTAGCACAGATACGCAGTATTTT. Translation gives CASSFGGSTDTQYF.

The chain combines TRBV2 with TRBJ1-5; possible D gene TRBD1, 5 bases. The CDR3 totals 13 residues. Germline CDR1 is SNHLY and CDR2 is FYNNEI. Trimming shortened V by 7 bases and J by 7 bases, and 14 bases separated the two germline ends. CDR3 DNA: TGTGCCAGCATGGGGGGGAGGGACCAGCCCCAGCATTTT. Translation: CASMGGRDQPQHF.

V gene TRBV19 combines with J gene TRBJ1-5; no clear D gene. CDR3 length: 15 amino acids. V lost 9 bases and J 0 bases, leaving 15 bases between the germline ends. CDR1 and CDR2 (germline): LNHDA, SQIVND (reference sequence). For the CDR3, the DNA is TGTGCCAGCCTCTCCGCCCGGGGTAGCAATCAGCCCCAGCATTTT. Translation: CASLSARGSNQPQHF.

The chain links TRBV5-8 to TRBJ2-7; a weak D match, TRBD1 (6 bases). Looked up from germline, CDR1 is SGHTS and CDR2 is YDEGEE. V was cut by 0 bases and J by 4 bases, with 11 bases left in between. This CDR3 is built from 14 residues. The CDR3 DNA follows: TGTGCCAGCAGCTTGGGGGACACGTATTACGAGCAGTACTTC. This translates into CASSLGDTYYEQYF.

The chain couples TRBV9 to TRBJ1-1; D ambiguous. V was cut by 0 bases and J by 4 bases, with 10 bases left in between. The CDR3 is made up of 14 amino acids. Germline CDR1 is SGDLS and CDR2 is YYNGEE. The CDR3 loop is CASSVALSSTEAFF. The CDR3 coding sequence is TGTGCCAGCAGCGTAGCTTTGTCGAGCACTGAAGCTTTCTTT.

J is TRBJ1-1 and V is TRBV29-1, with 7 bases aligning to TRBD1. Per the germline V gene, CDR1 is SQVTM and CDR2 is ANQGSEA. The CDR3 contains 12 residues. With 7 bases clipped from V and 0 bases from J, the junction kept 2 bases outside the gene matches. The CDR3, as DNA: TGCAGCGCGGGACAGATGAACACTGAAGCTTTCTTT. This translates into CSAGQMNTEAFF. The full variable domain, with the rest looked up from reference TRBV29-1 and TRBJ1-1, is SAVISQKPSRDICQRGTSLTIQCQVDSQVTMMFWYRQQPGQSLTLIATANQGSEATYESGFVIDKFPISRPNLTFSTLTVSNMSPEDSSIYLCSAGQMNTEAFFGQGTRLTVV.

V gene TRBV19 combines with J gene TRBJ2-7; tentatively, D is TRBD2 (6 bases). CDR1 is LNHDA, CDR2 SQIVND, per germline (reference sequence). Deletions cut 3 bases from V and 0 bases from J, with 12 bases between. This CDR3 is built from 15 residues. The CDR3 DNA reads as TGTGCCAGTAGTATGGGGGACGGGGGCTCCTACGAGCAGTACTTC. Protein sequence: CASSMGDGGSYEQYF.

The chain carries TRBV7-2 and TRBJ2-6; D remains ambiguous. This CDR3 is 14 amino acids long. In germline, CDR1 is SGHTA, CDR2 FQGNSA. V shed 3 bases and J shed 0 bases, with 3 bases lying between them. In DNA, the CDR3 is TGTGCCAGCAGCTTGAGCTCTGGGGCCAACGTCCTGACTTTC. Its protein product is CASSLSSGANVLTF.

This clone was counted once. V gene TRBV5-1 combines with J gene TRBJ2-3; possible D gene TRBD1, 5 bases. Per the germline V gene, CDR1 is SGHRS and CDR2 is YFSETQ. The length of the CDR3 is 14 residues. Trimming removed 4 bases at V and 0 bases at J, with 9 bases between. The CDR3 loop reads CASSKQGSTDTQYF. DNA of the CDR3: TGCGCCAGCAGCAAGCAGGGTAGCACAGATACGCAGTATTTT.

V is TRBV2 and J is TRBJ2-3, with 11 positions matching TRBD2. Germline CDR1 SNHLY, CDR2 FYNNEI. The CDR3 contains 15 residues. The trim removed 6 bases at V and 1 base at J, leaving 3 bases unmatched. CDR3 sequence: CASRVAGGRTDTQYF. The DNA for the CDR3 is TGTGCCAGCAGGGTAGCGGGAGGGCGCACAGATACGCAGTATTTT. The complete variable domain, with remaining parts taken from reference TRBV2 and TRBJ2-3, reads EPEVTQTPSHQVTQMGQEVILRCVPISNHLYFYWYRQILGQKVEFLVSFYNNEISEKSEIFDDQFSVERPDGSNFTLKIRSTKLEDSAMYFCASRVAGGRTDTQYFGPGTRLTVL.

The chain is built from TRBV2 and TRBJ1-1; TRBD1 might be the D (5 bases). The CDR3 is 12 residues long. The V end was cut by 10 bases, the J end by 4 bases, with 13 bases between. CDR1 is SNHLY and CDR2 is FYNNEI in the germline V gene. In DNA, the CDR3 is TGTGCCACTGACTTGGGGGGCACTGAAGCTTTCTTT. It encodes CATDLGGTEAFF.

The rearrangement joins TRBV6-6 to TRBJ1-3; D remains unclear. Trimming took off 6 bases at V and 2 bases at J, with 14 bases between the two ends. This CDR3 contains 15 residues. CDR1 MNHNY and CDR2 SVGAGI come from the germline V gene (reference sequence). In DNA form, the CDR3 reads TGTGCCAGCAGCCTTGATATCAGTCCTGGAAACACCATATATTTT. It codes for CASSLDISPGNTIYF.

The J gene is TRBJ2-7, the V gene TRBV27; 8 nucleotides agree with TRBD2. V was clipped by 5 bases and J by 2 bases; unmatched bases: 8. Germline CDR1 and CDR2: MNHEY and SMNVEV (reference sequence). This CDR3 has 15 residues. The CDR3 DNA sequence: TGTGCCAGCAGTGTTATCAGCGGGAGTCCCTACGAGCAGTACTTC. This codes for CASSVISGSPYEQYF.

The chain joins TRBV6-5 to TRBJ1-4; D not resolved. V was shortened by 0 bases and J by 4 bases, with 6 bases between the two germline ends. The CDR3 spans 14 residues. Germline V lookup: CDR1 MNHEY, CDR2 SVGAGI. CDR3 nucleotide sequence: TGTGCCAGCAGTTACTCGCAGGTTAATGAAAAACTGTTTTTT. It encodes CASSYSQVNEKLFF.

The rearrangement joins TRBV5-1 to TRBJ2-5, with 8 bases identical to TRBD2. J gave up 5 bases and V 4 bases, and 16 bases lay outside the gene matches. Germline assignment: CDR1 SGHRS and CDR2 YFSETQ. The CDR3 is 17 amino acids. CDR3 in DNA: TGCGCCAGCAGCCCAGCGGGAGACCTCCTTCCGTCTGAGACCCAGTACTTC. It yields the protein CASSPAGDLLPSETQYF.

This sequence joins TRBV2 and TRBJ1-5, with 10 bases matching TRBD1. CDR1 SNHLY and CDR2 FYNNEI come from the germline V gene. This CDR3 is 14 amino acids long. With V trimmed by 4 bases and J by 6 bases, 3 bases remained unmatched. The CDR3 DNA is TGTGCCAGCAGTGGGACAGGGGGACTTCAGCCCCAGCATTTT. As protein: CASSGTGGLQPQHF.

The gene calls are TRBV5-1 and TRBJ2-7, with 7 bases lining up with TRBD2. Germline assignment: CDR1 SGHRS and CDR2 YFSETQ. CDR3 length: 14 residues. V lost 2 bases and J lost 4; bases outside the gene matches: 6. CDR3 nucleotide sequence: TGCGCCAGCAGCTTAGTAGTAGCGGGTTACGAGCAGTACTTC. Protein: CASSLVVAGYEQYF.

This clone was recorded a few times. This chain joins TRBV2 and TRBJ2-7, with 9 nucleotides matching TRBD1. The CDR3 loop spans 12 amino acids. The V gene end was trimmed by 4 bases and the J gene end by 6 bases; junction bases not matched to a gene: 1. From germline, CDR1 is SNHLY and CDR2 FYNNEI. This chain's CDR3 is CASSADRGEQYF. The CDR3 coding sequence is TGTGCCAGCAGTGCGGACAGGGGCGAGCAGTACTTC.

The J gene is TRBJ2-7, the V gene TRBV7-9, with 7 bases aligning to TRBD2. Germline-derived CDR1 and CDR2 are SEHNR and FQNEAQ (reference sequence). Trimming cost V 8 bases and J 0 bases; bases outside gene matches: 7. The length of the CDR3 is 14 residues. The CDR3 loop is CASGQTGGSYEQYF. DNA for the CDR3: TGTGCCAGCGGCCAGACGGGGGGCTCCTACGAGCAGTACTTC.

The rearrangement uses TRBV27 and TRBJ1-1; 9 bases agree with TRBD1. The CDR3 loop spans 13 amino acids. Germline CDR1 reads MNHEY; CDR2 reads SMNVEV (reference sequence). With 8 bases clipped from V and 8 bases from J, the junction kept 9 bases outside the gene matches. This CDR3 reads CASGWTGDGEAFF. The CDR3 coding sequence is TGTGCCAGCGGGTGGACAGGGGATGGGGAAGCTTTCTTT.

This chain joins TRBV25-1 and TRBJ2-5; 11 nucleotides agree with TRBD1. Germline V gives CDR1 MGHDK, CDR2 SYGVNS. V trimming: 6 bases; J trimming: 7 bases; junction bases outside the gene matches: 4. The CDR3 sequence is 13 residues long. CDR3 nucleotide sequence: TGTGCCAGCAGGGACAGGGGGCACGGGACCCAGTACTTC. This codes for CASRDRGHGTQYF.

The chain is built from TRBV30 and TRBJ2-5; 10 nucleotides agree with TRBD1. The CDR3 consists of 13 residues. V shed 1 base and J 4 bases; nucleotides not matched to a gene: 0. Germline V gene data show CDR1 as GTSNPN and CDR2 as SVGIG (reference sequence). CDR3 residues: CAWSGQGAETQYF. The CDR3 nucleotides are TGTGCCTGGAGTGGACAGGGGGCAGAGACCCAGTACTTC.

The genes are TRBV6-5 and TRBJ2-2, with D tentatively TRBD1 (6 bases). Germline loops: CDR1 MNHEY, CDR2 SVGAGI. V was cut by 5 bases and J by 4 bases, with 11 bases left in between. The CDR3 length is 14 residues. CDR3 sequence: CASSPDRLTGELFF. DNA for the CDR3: TGTGCCAGCAGTCCTGACAGGCTCACCGGGGAGCTGTTTTTT.

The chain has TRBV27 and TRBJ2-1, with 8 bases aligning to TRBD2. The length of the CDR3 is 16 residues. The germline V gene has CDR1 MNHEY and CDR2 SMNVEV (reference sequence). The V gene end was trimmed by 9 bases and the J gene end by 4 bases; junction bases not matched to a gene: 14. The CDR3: CASLRISGIGYNEQFF. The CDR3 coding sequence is TGTGCCAGTCTTCGAATTAGCGGGATTGGGTACAATGAGCAGTTCTTC.